The T cell receptor beta chain under discussion was sequenced for a study of cytomegalovirus exposure and HLA in healthy donors. CDR3 length equals 16 residues. The germline V gene encodes CDR1 MGHDK and CDR2 SYGVNS. V lost 5 bases, J lost 0 bases, and 14 bases lay in between. Details on this clone: Its antigen remains unknown.

The donors belonged to the roughly 110-subject validation cohort, separate from the approximately 670-subject first cohort. Data came from immunoSEQ multiplex PCR; TCRdb stores just in-frame clones and leaves some out. The repertoire consists of 200,000 to 250,000 clones, with roughly 83% occurring once and the leading ten covering about 6%. Findings and limits, study-wide: Rarity marked most TCR sequences, yet some public TCRs occurred in many donors. With high specificity and sensitivity, the classifier reportedly diagnosed cytomegalovirus status.

This sequence was found in a woman between 18 and 29 years old in good health and CMV-seronegative. This chain uses TRBV25-1 with TRBJ1-3; tentative D call: TRBD1 (6 bases). The sequencing input was PBMCs. The CDR3 sequence: CASSTAGHPSGNTIYF. The CDR3 DNA reads as TGTGCCAGCAGTACGGCGGGACATCCCTCTGGAAACACCATATATTTT.